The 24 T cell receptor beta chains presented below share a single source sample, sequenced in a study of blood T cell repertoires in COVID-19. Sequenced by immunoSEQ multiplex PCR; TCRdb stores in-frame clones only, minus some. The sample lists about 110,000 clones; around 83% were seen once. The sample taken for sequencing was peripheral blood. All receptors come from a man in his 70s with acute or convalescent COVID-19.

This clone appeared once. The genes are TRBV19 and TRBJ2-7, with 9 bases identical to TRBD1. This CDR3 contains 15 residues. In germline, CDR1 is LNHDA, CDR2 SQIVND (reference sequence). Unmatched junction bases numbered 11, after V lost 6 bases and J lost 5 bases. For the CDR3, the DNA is TGTGCCAGTAGCTCCACCGGGACAGGGTGGAACGAGCAGTACTTC. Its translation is CASSSTGTGWNEQYF.

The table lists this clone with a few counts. The CDR3 DNA sequence: TGTGCCAGTAGTATATCTCATCCAGGGGGCAATCAGCCCCAGCATTTT. Protein product: CASSISHPGGNQPQHF. The V call is TRBV19, the J call TRBJ1-5; D perhaps matches TRBD1 (6 bases). The CDR3 has 16 amino acids. Between the trimmed V and J ends, which lost 2 bases and 2 bases, there was a span of 13 bases. Germline CDR1 and CDR2: LNHDA and SQIVND (reference sequence).

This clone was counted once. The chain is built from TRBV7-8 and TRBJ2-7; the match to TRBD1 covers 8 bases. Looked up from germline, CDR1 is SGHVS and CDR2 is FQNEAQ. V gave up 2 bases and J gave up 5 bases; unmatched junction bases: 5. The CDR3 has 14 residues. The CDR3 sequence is CASSLNRDRNEQYF. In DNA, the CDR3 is TGTGCCAGCAGCTTAAACAGGGACAGGAACGAGCAGTACTTC.

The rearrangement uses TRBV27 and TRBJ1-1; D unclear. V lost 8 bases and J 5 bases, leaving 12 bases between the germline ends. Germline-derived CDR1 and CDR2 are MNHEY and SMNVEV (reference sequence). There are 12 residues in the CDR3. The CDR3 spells CASCRPGTEAFF. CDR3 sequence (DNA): TGTGCCAGCTGCCGTCCGGGGACTGAAGCTTTCTTT.

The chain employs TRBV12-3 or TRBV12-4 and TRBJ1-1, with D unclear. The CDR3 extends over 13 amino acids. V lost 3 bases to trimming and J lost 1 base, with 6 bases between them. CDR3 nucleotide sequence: TGTGCCAGCAGTTTTTACAGGAACACTGAAGCTTTCTTT. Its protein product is CASSFYRNTEAFF.

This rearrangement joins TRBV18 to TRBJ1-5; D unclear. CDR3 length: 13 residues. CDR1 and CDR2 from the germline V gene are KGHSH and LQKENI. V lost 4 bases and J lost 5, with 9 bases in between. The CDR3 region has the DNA TGTGCCAGCTCACTAAACCGGGATCAGCCCCAGCATTTT. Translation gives CASSLNRDQPQHF. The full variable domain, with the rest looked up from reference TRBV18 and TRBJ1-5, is NAGVMQNPRHLVRRRGQEARLRCSPMKGHSHVYWYRQLPEEGLKFMVYLQKENIIDESGMPKERFSAEFPKEGPSILRIQQVVRGDSAAYFCASSLNRDQPQHFGDGTRLSIL.

For the CDR3, the DNA is TGTGCCAGCAGGGCGGCAGGGGGCCCCTATGGCTACACCTTC. Protein: CASRAAGGPYGYTF. The V call is TRBV9, the J call TRBJ1-2, with TRBD1 matching over 8 bases. J lost 4 bases, V lost 5 bases, and 7 bases had no gene match. This CDR3 contains 14 residues. CDR1 is SGDLS, CDR2 YYNGEE, per germline.

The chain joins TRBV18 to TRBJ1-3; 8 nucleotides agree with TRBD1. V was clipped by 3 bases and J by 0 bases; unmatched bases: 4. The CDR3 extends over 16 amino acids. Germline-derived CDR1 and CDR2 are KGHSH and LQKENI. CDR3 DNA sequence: TGTGCCAGCTCACCTCGTACAGGGGGCTCTGGAAACACCATATATTTT. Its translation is CASSPRTGGSGNTIYF.

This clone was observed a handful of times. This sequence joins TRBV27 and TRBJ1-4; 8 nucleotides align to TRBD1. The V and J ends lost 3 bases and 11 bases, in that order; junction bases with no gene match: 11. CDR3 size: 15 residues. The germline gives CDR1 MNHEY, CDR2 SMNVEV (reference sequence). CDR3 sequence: CASSFWTGSNSKLFF. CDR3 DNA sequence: TGTGCCAGCAGTTTCTGGACAGGGTCTAATTCTAAACTGTTTTTT.

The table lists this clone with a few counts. The CDR3 protein is CASSIYGRNTGELFF. CDR3 DNA sequence: TGTGCCAGTAGTATATACGGGAGGAACACCGGGGAGCTGTTTTTT. The chain recombines TRBV19 with TRBJ2-2; D is perhaps TRBD2 (6 bases). The germline gives CDR1 LNHDA, CDR2 SQIVND (reference sequence). This CDR3 region has 15 residues. The ends were cut back, 2 bases at V and 1 base at J, with 8 bases in the middle.

The DNA of the CDR3 is TGTGCCAGCAGTTTATCGACCTCAGGGGGCTATGGCTACACCTTC. It translates to CASSLSTSGGYGYTF. V is TRBV27 and J is TRBJ1-2, with 7 bases aligning to TRBD1. V lost 0 bases and J lost 4; bases outside the gene matches: 5. This CDR3 region has 15 residues. CDR1 and CDR2 from the germline V gene are MNHEY and SMNVEV (reference sequence).

DNA of the CDR3: TGTGCCAGCAGCCAAGACCGGGGTAGCGGGGGCTCAGATACGCAGTATTTT. Amino acid sequence: CASSQDRGSGGSDTQYF. The rearrangement joins TRBV3-1 (or the pseudogene TRBV3-2) to TRBJ2-3, with 9 positions matching TRBD2. With V trimmed by 0 bases and J by 4 bases, 8 bases remained unmatched. CDR3 length equals 17 residues. CDR1 is LGHDT and CDR2 is YNNKEL in the germline V gene (reference sequence).

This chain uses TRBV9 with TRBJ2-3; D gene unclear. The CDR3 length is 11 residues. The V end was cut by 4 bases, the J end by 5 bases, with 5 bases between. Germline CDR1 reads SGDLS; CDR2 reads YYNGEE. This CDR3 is CASSKQDTQYF. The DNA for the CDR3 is TGTGCCAGCAGCAAACAAGATACGCAGTATTTT.

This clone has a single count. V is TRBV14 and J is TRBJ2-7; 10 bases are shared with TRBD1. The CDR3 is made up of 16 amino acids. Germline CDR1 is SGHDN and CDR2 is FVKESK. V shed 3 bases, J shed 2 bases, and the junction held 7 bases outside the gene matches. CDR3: CASSQVGTGEPYEQYF. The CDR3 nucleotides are TGTGCCAGCAGCCAGGTTGGGACAGGGGAACCCTACGAGCAGTACTTC.

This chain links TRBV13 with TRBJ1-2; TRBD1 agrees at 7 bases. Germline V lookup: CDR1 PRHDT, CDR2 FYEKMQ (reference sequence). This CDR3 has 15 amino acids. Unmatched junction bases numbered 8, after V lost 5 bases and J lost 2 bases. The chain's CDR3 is CASSPWDSSNYGYTF. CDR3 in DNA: TGTGCCAGCAGCCCTTGGGACAGCTCAAACTATGGCTACACCTTC.

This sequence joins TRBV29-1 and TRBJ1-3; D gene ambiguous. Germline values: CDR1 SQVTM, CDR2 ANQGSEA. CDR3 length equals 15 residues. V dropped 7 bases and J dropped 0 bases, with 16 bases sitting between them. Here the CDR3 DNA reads TGCAGCGCTCCGGTATCGGGGTTCTCTGGAAACACCATATATTTT. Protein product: CSAPVSGFSGNTIYF.

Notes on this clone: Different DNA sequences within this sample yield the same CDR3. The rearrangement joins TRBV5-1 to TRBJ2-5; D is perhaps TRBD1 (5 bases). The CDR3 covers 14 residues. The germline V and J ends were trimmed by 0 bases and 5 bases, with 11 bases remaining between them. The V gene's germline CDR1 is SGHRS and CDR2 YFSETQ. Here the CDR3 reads CASSLGQGVETQYF. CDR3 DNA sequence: TGCGCCAGCAGCTTGGGGCAGGGTGTGGAGACCCAGTACTTC.

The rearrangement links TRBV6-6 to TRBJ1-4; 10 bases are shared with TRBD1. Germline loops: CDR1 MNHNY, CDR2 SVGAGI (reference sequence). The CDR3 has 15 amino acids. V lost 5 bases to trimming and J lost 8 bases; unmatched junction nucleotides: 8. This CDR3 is CASSGSGQGLEKLFF. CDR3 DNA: TGTGCCAGCAGTGGATCGGGACAGGGGTTAGAAAAACTGTTTTTT.

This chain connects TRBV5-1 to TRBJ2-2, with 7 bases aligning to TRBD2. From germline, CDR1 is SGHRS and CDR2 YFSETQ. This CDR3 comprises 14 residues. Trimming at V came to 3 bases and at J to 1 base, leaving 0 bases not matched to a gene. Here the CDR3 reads CASSSSGNTGELFF. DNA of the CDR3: TGCGCCAGCAGCTCTAGCGGGAACACCGGGGAGCTGTTTTTT.

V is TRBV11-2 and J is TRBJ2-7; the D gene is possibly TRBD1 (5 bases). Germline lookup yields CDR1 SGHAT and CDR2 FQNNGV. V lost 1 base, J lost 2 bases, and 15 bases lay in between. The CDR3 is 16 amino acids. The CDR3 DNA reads TGTGCCAGCAGCTTAGGTGGGGTGCAGGGAACCTACGAGCAGTACTTC. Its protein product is CASSLGGVQGTYEQYF.

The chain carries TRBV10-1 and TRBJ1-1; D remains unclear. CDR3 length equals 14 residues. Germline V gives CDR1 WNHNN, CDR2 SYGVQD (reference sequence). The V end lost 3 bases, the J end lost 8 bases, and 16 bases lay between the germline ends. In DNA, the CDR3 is TGCGCCAGCAGTGATGAGGCCCAGTCCCAGGAAGCTTTCTTT. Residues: CASSDEAQSQEAFF.

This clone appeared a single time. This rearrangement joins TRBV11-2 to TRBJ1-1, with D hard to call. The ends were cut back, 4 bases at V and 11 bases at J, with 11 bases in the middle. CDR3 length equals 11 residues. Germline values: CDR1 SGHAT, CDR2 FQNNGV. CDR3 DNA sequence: TGTGCCAGCAGCTCTGGACTTCTGGCTTTCTTT. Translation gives CASSSGLLAFF.

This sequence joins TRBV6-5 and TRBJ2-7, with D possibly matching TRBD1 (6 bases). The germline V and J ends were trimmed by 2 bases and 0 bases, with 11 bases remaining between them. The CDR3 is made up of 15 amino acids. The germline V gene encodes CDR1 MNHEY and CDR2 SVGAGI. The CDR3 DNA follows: TGTGCCAGCAGTTACCTGCCAGGGGCCTCCTACGAGCAGTACTTC. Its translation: CASSYLPGASYEQYF.

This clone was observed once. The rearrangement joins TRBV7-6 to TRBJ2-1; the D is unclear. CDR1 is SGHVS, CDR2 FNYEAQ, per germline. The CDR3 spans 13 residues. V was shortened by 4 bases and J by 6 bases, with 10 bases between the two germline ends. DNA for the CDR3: TGTGCCAGCAGCTCCGCGCGGAGCAATGAGCAGTTCTTC. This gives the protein CASSSARSNEQFF.